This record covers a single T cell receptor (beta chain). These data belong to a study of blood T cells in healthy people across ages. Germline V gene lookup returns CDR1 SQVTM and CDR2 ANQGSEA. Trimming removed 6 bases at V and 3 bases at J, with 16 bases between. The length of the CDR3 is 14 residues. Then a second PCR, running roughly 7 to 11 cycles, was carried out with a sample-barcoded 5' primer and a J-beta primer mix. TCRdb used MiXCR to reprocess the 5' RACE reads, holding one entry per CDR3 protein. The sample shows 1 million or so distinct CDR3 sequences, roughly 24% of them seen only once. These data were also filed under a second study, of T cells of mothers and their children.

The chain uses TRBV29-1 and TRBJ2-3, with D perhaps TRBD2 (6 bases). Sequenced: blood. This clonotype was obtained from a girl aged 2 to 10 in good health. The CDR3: CSVSVGGTTDTQYF. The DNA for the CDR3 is TGCAGCGTAAGTGTCGGCGGGACTACAGATACGCAGTATTTT.